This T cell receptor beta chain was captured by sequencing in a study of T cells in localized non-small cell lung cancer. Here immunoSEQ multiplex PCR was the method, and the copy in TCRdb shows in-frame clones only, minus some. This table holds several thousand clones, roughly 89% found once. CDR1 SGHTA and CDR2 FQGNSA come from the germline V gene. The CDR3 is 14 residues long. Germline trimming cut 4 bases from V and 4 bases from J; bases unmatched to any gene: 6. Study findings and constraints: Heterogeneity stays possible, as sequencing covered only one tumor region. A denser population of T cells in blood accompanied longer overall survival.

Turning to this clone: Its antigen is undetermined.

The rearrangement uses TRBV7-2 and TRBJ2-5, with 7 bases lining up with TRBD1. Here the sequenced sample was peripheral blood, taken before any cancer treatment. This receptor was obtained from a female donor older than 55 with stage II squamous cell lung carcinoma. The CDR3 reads CASSYQTGSETQYF. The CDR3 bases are TGTGCCAGCAGCTATCAGACAGGGTCAGAGACCCAGTACTTC.